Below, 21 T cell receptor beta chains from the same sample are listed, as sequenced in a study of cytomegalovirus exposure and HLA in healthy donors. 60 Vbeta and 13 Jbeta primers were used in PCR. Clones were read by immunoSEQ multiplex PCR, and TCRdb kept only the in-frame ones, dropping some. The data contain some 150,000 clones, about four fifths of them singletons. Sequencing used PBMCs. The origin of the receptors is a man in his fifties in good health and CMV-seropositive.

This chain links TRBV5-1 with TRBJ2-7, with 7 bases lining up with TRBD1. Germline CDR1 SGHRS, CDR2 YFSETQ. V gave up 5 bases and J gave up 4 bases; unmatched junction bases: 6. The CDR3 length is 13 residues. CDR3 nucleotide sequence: TGCGCCAGCAGGCCCGGGACAGCTTACGAGCAGTACTTC. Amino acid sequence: CASRPGTAYEQYF.

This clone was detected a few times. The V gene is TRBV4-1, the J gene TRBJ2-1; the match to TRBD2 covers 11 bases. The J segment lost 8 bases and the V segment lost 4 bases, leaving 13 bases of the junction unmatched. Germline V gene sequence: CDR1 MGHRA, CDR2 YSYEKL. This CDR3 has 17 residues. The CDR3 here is CASSRGPSGTSGYEQFF. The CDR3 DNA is TGCGCCAGCAGCCGAGGCCCCTCCGGGACTAGCGGCTATGAGCAGTTCTTC.

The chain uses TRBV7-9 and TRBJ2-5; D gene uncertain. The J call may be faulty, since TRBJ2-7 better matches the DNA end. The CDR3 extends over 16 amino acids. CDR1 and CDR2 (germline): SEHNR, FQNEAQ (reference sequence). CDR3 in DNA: TGTGCCAGCAGCCCCGGCCAGCGCACCGGGTCCTACGAGCAGTACTTC. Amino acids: CASSPGQRTGSYEQYF.

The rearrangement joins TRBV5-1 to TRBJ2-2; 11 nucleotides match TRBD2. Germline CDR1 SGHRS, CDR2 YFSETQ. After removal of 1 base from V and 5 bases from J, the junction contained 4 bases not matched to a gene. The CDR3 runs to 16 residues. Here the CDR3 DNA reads TGCGCCAGCAGCTTGTCCGGGACTAGCGGAACCGGGGAGCTGTTTTTT. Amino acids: CASSLSGTSGTGELFF.

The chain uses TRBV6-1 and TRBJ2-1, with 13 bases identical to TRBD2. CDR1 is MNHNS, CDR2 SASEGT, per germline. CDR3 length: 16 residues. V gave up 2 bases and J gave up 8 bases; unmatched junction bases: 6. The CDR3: CASSETRTSGRYEQFF. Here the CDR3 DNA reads TGTGCCAGCAGTGAAACCCGGACTAGCGGGAGATATGAGCAGTTCTTC.

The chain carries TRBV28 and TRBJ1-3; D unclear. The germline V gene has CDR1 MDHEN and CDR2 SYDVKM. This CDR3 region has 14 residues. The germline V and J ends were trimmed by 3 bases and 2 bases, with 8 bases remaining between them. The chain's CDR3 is CASSFLRPGNTIYF. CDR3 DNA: TGTGCCAGCAGTTTCCTGAGGCCTGGAAACACCATATATTTT.

As DNA, the CDR3 is TGCGCCAGCAGCCAAGAAGGAGGAAATGAGCAGTTCTTC. Translation: CASSQEGGNEQFF. V is TRBV4-1 and J is TRBJ2-1; D possibly corresponds to TRBD2 (5 bases). The CDR3 covers 13 residues. V lost 0 bases to trimming and J lost 7 bases, with 7 bases between them. Germline assignment: CDR1 MGHRA and CDR2 YSYEKL.

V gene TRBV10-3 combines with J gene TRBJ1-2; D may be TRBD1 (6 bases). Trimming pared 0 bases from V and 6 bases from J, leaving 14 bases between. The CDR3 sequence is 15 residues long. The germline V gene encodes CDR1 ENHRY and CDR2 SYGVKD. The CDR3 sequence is CAISESGRQVHGYTF. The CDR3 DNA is TGTGCCATCAGTGAGTCAGGGAGACAGGTTCATGGCTACACCTTC.

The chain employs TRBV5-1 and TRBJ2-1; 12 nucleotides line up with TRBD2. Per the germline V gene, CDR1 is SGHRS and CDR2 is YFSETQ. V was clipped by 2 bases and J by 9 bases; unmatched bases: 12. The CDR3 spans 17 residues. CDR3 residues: CASSLPGTSGQVSEQFF. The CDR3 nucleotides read TGCGCCAGCAGCTTACCGGGGACTAGCGGGCAAGTGTCTGAGCAGTTCTTC.

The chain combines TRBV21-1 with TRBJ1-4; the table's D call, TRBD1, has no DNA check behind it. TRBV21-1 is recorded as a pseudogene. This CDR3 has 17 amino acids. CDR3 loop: CASSKENPGGNNEKLFF. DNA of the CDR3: TGTGCCAGCAGCAAAGAAAACCCAGGGGGTAATAATGAAAAACTGTTTTTT.

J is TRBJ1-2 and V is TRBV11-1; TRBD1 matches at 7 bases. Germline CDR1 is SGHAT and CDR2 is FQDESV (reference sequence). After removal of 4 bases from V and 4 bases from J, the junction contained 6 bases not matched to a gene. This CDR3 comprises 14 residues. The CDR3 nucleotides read TGTGCCAGCAGCTGGCGAACAGGGGCCTATGGCTACACCTTC. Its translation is CASSWRTGAYGYTF.

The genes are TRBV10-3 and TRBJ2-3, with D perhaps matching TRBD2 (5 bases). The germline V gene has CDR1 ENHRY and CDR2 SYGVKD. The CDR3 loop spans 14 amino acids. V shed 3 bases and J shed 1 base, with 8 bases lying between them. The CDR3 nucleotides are TGTGCCATCAGTGATAGCGTTCGCACAGATACGCAGTATTTT. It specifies CAISDSVRTDTQYF.

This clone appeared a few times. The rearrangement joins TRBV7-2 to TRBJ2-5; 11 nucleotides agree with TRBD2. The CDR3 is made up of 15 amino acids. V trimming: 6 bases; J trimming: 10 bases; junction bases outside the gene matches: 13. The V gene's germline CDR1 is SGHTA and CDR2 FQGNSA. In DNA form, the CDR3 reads TGTGCCAGCAGGAGAACTAGCGGGAGCGGGGAGGACCAGTACTTC. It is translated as CASRRTSGSGEDQYF. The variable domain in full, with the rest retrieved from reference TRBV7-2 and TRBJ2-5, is GAGVSQSPSNKVTEKGKDVELRCDPISGHTALYWYRQSLGQGLEFLIYFQGNSAPDKSGLPSDRFSAERTGGSVSTLTIQRTQQEDSAVYLCASRRTSGSGEDQYFGPGTRLLVL.

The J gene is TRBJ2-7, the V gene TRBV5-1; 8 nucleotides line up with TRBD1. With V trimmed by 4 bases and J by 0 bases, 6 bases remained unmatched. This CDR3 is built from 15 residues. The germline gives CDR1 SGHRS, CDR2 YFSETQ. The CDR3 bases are TGCGCCAGCAGCCCCCAGACAGGGGCCTCCTACGAGCAGTACTTC. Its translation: CASSPQTGASYEQYF.

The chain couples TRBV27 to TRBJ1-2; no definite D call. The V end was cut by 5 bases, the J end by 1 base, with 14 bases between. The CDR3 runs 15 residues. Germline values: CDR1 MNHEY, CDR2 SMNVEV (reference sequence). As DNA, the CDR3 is TGTGCCAGCAGTCCGCGACATGGACTTAACTATGGCTACACCTTC. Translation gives CASSPRHGLNYGYTF.

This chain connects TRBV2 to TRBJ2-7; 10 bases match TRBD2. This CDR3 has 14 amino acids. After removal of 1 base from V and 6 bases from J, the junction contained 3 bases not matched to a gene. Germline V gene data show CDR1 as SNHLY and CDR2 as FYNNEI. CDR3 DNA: TGTGCCAGCAGTGAAGTTCGGACTAGCGGCGAGCAGTACTTC. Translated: CASSEVRTSGEQYF.

The CDR3 coding sequence is TGCGCCAGCGATACTAGCGGGTTGGCTGGTGAGCAGTTCTTC. It encodes CASDTSGLAGEQFF. The chain links TRBV5-1 to TRBJ2-1, with 9 bases matching TRBD2. Germline V gene lookup returns CDR1 SGHRS and CDR2 YFSETQ. This CDR3 contains 14 residues. Germline trimming cut 7 bases from V and 9 bases from J; bases unmatched to any gene: 11.

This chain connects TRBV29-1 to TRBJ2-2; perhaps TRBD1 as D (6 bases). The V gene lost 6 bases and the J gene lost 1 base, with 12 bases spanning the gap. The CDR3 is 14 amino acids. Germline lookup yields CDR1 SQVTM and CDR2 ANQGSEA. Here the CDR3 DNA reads TGCAGCGTCCTGACAGGAGAGAACACCGGGGAGCTGTTTTTT. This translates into CSVLTGENTGELFF.

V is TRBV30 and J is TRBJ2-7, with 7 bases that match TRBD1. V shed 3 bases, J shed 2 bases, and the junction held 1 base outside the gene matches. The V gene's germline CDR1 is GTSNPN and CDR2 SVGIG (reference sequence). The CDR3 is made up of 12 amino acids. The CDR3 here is CAWRGTAYEQYF. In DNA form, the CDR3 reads TGTGCCTGGAGAGGGACAGCCTACGAGCAGTACTTC.

CDR3 DNA: TGCGCCAGCAGCTTGGAAGTCGGGTTGAACACCGGGGAGCTGTTTTTT. Translation gives CASSLEVGLNTGELFF. The chain couples TRBV5-1 to TRBJ2-2, with D unresolved. Germline loops: CDR1 SGHRS, CDR2 YFSETQ. The CDR3 extends over 16 amino acids. V was cut by 0 bases and J by 1 base, with 10 bases left in between.

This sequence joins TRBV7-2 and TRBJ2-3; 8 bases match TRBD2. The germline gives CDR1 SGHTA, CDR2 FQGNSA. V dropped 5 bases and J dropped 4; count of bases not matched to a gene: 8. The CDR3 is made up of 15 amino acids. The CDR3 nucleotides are TGTGCCAGCAGCCCTCGAAGCGGGAGTGCAGATACGCAGTATTTT. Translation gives CASSPRSGSADTQYF.